The next 6 T cell receptor beta chains were all read from a single sample in a study of OX40 agonist ivuxolimab in advanced cancers. Assay used: immunoSEQ multiplex PCR; TCRdb lists only in-frame clones, some missing. The table records 62,000 or so clones, roughly 81% of them present only once. The sequencing used CD4+ or CD8+ T cells sorted from blood, collected in a trial of the OX40 agonist ivuxolimab. Every receptor here comes from an adult with an advanced solid tumor such as melanoma, head and neck, liver or kidney cancer.

The count of this clone is one. The gene calls are TRBV27 and TRBJ1-2, with 10 bases identical to TRBD1. Per the germline V gene, CDR1 is MNHEY and CDR2 is SMNVEV (reference sequence). The CDR3 consists of 15 residues. Trimming at V came to 7 bases and at J to 6 bases, leaving 11 bases not matched to a gene. CDR3 sequence: CASKEPGQGFDGYTF. The CDR3 nucleotides read TGTGCCAGCAAGGAGCCGGGACAGGGGTTCGATGGCTACACCTTC.

J is TRBJ1-2 and V is TRBV18, with a possible D match to TRBD1 (5 bases). CDR3 length: 15 amino acids. CDR1 KGHSH and CDR2 LQKENI come from the germline V gene. V was pared by 0 bases and J by 4 bases, with 12 bases between. CDR3 sequence reads: CASSPPRGPLYGYTF. The CDR3 bases are TGTGCCAGCTCACCACCGAGGGGCCCCCTCTATGGCTACACCTTC.

The CDR3 sequence is CASSFGNTEAFF. The CDR3 bases are TGTGCCAGCAGCTTTGGGAACACTGAAGCTTTCTTT. The J gene is TRBJ1-1, the V gene TRBV7-2; no definite D call. Trimming removed 3 bases from V and 1 base from J, with 3 bases in between. The CDR3 loop spans 12 amino acids. The germline V gene has CDR1 SGHTA and CDR2 FQGNSA. Full variable domain (rest looked up from reference TRBV7-2 and TRBJ1-1): GAGVSQSPSNKVTEKGKDVELRCDPISGHTALYWYRQSLGQGLEFLIYFQGNSAPDKSGLPSDRFSAERTGGSVSTLTIQRTQQEDSAVYLCASSFGNTEAFFGQGTRLTVV.

The chain carries TRBV5-6 and TRBJ1-5; D remains unclear. Germline V gene sequence: CDR1 SGHDT, CDR2 YYEEEE. V gave up 2 bases and J gave up 5 bases, with 11 bases separating them. The CDR3 length is 14 residues. The CDR3: CASSFHGFDQPQHF. DNA of the CDR3: TGTGCCAGCAGCTTTCATGGATTTGATCAGCCCCAGCATTTT.

This clone was counted between two and nine times. J is TRBJ1-5 and V is TRBV6-4; D ambiguous. Germline assignment: CDR1 MRHNA and CDR2 SNTAGT. The CDR3 is made up of 16 amino acids. V lost 0 bases to trimming and J lost 2 bases, with 11 bases between them. The CDR3 region is CASSDSRRGGNQPQHF. Written as DNA, the CDR3 is TGTGCCAGCAGTGACTCGCGGCGGGGAGGCAATCAGCCCCAGCATTTT.

The rearrangement joins TRBV2 to TRBJ1-1; 10 positions agree with TRBD1. Germline-derived CDR1 and CDR2 are SNHLY and FYNNEI. The CDR3 contains 15 residues. V lost 5 bases, J lost 4 bases, and 7 bases stayed unmatched. CDR3 loop: CASSRQGAGVTEAFF. CDR3 DNA: TGTGCCAGCAGTCGACAGGGGGCGGGGGTCACTGAAGCTTTCTTT.